This TCR beta chain is drawn from a study of T cell responses to AZD1222 COVID-19 vaccine. The method was immunoSEQ multiplex PCR; TCRdb's version includes in-frame clones alone and lacks a portion of them. The table lists over 90,000 clones, 84% of them singletons. The CDR3 has 15 residues. Trimming removed 5 bases from V and 3 bases from J; junction bases left unmatched: 4. CDR1 and CDR2 (germline): MDHEN, SYDVKM. Note on this clone: Antigen specificity is unknown.

Study-level findings and limits: Nearly half of spike-specific TCRs reportedly target unmutated variant regions. After the peak T cell response, and only then, were repertoires sampled. Spike-specific TCR breadth and depth went up after people got two AZD1222 doses.

This specimen consisted of peripheral blood, obtained on day 0 of AZD1222 vaccination. The sequence was obtained from an adult in good health. The chain links TRBV28 to TRBJ2-2, with 9 bases that match TRBD2. The DNA of the CDR3 is TGTGCCAGCAGTCCCCGACTAGCGGACACCGGGGAGCTGTTTTTT. Translation: CASSPRLADTGELFF.